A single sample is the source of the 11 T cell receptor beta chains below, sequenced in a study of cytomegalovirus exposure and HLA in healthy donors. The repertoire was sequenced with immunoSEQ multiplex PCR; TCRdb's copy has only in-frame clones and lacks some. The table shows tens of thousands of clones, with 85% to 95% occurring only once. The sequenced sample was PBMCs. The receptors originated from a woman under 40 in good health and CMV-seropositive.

In DNA, the CDR3 is TGCGCCAGCAGCCATATGACCGGGGCAGGGGGTGGGTACGAGCAGTACTTC. Its translation: CASSHMTGAGGGYEQYF. The chain couples TRBV4-1 to TRBJ2-7; TRBD1 matches at 7 bases. The CDR3 loop spans 17 amino acids. V was clipped by 3 bases and J by 4 bases; unmatched bases: 15. CDR1 is MGHRA and CDR2 is YSYEKL in the germline V gene.

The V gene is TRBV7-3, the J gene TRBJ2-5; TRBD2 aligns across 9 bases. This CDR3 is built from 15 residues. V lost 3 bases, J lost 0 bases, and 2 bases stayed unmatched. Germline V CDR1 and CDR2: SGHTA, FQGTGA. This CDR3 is CASSFSGRYQETQYF. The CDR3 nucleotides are TGTGCCAGCAGCTTCAGCGGGAGGTACCAAGAGACCCAGTACTTC.

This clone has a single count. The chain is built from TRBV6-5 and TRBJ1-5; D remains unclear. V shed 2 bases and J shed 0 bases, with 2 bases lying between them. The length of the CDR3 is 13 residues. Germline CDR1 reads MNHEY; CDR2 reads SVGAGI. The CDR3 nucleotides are TGTGCCAGCAGTTACCATAGCAATCAGCCCCAGCATTTT. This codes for CASSYHSNQPQHF.

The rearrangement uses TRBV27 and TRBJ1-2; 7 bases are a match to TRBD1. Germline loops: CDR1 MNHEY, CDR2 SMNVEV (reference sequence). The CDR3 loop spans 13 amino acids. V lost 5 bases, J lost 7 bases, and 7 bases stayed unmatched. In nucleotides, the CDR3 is TGTGCCAGCAGTCCACAGGGGCCTCTTGGCTACACCTTC. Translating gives CASSPQGPLGYTF.

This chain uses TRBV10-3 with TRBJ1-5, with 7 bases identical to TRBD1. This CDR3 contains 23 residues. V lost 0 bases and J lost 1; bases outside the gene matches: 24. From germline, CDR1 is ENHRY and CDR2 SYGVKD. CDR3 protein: CAISESKWAHAQGVSVSNQPQHF. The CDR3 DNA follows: TGTGCCATCAGTGAGTCGAAGTGGGCCCATGCGCAGGGGGTTTCTGTGAGCAATCAGCCCCAGCATTTT.

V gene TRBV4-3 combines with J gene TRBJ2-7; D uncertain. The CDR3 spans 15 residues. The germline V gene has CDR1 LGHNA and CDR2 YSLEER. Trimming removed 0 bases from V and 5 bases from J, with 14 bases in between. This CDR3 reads CASSQDWAESDEQYF. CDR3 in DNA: TGCGCCAGCAGCCAAGATTGGGCAGAGTCTGACGAGCAGTACTTC.

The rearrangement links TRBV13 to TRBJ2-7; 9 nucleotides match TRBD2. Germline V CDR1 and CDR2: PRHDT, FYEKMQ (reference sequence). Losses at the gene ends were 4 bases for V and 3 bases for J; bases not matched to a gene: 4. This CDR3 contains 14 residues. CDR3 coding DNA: TGTGCCAGCAGCTCCGGGACTAGCCGCTACGAGCAGTACTTC. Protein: CASSSGTSRYEQYF.

DNA of the CDR3: TGTGCCACCAGCAGAGATGCGGGACAGGGGGCCGATGAGCAGTTCTTC. As protein: CATSRDAGQGADEQFF. The rearrangement links TRBV15 to TRBJ2-1; 12 bases are shared with TRBD1. Trimming cost V 0 bases and J 8 bases; bases outside gene matches: 5. The CDR3 is 16 residues long. Germline loops: CDR1 LNHNV, CDR2 YYDKDF (reference sequence).

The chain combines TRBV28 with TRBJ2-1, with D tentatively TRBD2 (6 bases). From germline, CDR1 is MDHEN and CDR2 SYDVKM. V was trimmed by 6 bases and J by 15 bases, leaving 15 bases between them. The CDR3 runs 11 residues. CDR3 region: CASSLGSGPFF. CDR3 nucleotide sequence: TGTGCCAGCAGCCTAGGTAGCGGCCCGTTCTTC.

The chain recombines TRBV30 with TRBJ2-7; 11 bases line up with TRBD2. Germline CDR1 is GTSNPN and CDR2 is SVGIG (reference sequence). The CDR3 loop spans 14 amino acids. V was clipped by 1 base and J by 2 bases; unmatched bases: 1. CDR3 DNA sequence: TGTGCCTGGAGTGGACTAGCGGGAACCTACGAGCAGTACTTC. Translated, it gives CAWSGLAGTYEQYF.

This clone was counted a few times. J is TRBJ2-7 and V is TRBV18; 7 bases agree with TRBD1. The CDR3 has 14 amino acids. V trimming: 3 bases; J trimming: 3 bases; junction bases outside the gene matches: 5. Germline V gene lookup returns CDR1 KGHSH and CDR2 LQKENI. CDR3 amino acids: CASSPPGQYYEQYF. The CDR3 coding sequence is TGTGCCAGCTCACCTCCGGGACAGTACTACGAGCAGTACTTC.